These 8 T cell receptor beta chains were all obtained from the same sample, sequenced in a study of regulatory T cells in long-lasting Graves disease. As for time point: persistent/refractory GD, antithyroid drugs over 5 years with positive TRAb. Generation of the TCR library employed RNA extracted from PBMCs. Construction of TCR beta libraries relied on iRepertoire HTBI primers and on Arm-PCR targeting CDR3 regions. TCRdb reprocessed the multiplex PCR reads via MiXCR and lists one record per CDR3 protein. There are fewer than 400,000 distinct CDR3 sequences in the sample; around a fifth occur only once, and over 25% lies in the top ten. The input for sequencing was peripheral blood mononuclear cells (PBMCs), taken when the disease was refractory, from a patient treated with antithyroid drugs. These receptors came from a female donor with Graves disease.

This clonotype has ten or more counts. The chain joins TRBV20-1 to TRBJ2-6; D is uncertain. The germline gives CDR1 DFQATT, CDR2 SNEGSKA (reference sequence). Trimming pared 2 bases from V and 2 bases from J, leaving 4 bases between. The CDR3 has 13 residues. The CDR3 nucleotides read TGCAGTGCTAGAAACGCTGGGGCCAACGTCCTGACTTTC. Its protein is CSARNAGANVLTF.

Turning to this clonotype: This CDR3 is missing its conserved last phenylalanine or tryptophan, likely due to a read error. CDR3 in amino acids: CSARDGEKLFL. In DNA form, the CDR3 reads TGCAGCGCCCGGGACGGTGAAAAACTGTTTCTT. The chain is built from TRBV29-1 and TRBJ1-4, with a weak D call TRBD1 (5 bases). Germline V gene sequence: CDR1 SQVTM, CDR2 ANQGSEA. The CDR3 totals 11 residues. Between the trimmed V and J ends, which lost 7 bases and 7 bases, there was a span of 10 bases.

This clonotype was counted many times. The V gene is TRBV30, the J gene TRBJ2-7; perhaps TRBD1 as D (5 bases). Germline V gene lookup returns CDR1 GTSNPN and CDR2 SVGIG (reference sequence). V lost 0 bases and J 0 bases, leaving 9 bases between the germline ends. The CDR3 is 14 residues long. CDR3 bases: TGTGCCTGGAGTGTACAGGAGAGCTCCTACGAGCAGTACTTC. This translates into CAWSVQESSYEQYF.

This clonotype was picked up many times. The V call is TRBV7-2, the J call TRBJ1-4; 10 bases map to TRBD1. This CDR3 contains 16 residues. The V gene's germline CDR1 is SGHTA and CDR2 FQGNSA. The junction had 13 bases not matched to a gene; V was cut back by 1 base and J by 14 bases. The CDR3, as DNA: TGTGCCAGCAGCTTAGGACAGGGGGCGATTCATACCCCCCTGTTTTTT. Translating it yields CASSLGQGAIHTPLFF.

The V and J genes are TRBV9 and TRBJ1-4; TRBD1 agrees at 9 bases. The CDR3 is made up of 16 amino acids. The germline gives CDR1 SGDLS, CDR2 YYNGEE. V shed 4 bases, J shed 5 bases, and the junction held 9 bases outside the gene matches. The CDR3 DNA is TGTGCCAGCAGCCCTCGTACAGGGGGCACGAATGAAAAACTGTTTTTT. It yields the protein CASSPRTGGTNEKLFF.

Notes on this clonotype: The CDR3 carries no conserved terminal phenylalanine or tryptophan, so it likely arises from a read error. The chain uses TRBV5-1 and TRBJ2-7; D unresolved. Per germline, CDR1 SGHRS and CDR2 YFSETQ. CDR3 size: 12 residues. V lost 4 bases, J lost 3 bases, and 8 bases lay in between. In nucleotides, the CDR3 is TGCGCCAGCAGCCGTAATGACTACGAGCAGTACCTC. This codes for CASSRNDYEQYL.

This clonotype was observed a handful of times. This rearrangement joins TRBV7-2 to TRBJ1-5; 7 bases line up with TRBD1. CDR3 length: 15 residues. V dropped 6 bases and J dropped 3; count of bases not matched to a gene: 8. Germline CDR1 is SGHTA and CDR2 is FQGNSA. CDR3 amino acids: CASSRSGQLNQPQHF. In DNA form, the CDR3 reads TGTGCCAGCAGTCGGTCGGGACAGCTCAATCAGCCCCAGCATTTT.

The rearrangement joins TRBV7-2 to TRBJ1-3, with D perhaps matching TRBD1 (5 bases). Trimming shortened V by 6 bases and J by 2 bases, and 17 bases separated the two germline ends. The CDR3 length is 16 residues. CDR1 is SGHTA, CDR2 FQGNSA, per germline. The CDR3 DNA follows: TGTGCCAGCAGGCGGGCCGGGGGTTCGGCTGGAAACACCATATATTTT. Protein product: CASRRAGGSAGNTIYF.